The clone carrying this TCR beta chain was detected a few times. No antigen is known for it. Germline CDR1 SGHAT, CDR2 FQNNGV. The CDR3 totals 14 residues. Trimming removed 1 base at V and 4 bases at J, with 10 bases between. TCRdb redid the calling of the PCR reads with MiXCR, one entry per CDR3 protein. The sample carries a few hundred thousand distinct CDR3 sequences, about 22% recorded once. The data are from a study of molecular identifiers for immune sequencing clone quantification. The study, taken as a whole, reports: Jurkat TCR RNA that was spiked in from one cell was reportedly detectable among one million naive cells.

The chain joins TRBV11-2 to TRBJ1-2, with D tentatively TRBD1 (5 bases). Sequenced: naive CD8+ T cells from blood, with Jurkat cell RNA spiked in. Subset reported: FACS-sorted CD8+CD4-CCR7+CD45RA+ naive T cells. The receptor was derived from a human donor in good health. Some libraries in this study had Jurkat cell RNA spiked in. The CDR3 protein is CASSLVAGLYGYTF. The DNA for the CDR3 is TGTGCCAGCAGCTTAGTTGCAGGGCTCTATGGCTACACCTTC.